This T cell receptor (beta chain) was recovered during a study of cytomegalovirus exposure and HLA in healthy donors. The PCR ran on 60 Vbeta and 13 Jbeta primers. Measured with immunoSEQ multiplex PCR; TCRdb has only the in-frame clones, and not every one. Here the sample spans about 160,000 clones, 60% to 80% being singletons. Study results and caveats: On later analysis, the bulk of CMV-associated TCR beta chains appeared to be HLA-restricted. Later work associated 17,000 or so TCR beta sequences with HLA alleles at 0.05 false discovery rate.

Notes on this clone: Antigen unknown.

The specimen was PBMCs. The source of this sequence is a woman in her twenties or thirties in good health and CMV-seronegative.

Written as DNA, the CDR3 is TGTGCCAGCAGCTTACCCGACAGGTTCTACGAGCAGTACTTC. Translating gives CASSLPDRFYEQYF. The rearrangement uses TRBV7-2 and TRBJ2-7; D perhaps matches TRBD1 (6 bases). Trimming shortened V by 2 bases and J by 3 bases, and 11 bases separated the two germline ends. The germline gives CDR1 SGHTA, CDR2 FQGNSA. The CDR3 is 14 amino acids.